This is a list of T cell receptor beta chains from one sample in a study of early T cells in non-severe SARS-CoV-2 infection. TCRdb called the 5' RACE reads again in MiXCR, with one record for every CDR3 protein. The table records about 64,000 distinct CDR3 sequences, 15% to 20% of them present only once. The material was whole blood, obtained at baseline. These receptor sequences come from an adult who was a healthcare worker with PCR-confirmed SARS-CoV-2 infection or an uninfected control (not recorded which). Each CDR3 is given with its conserved first and last residue. Fields, in order: D gene, V gene, J gene, clone size, CDR3 DNA, CDR3 protein. The D gene is left open where the match is weak. Rows may omit the clone size; those that give it use once, few, many or a size class.

NA	TRBV12-3/TRBV12-4	TRBJ2-5	NA	TGTGCCAGCAGTCTCTGGGGCCAAGAGACCCAGTACTTC	CASSLWGQETQYF
NA	TRBV27	TRBJ2-3	few	TGTGCCAGCAGCCCCCTGGCAGGGAACCCAGATACGCAGTATTTT	CASSPLAGNPDTQYF
NA	TRBV29-1	TRBJ1-1	few	TGCAGCGTTGACGCAGGGACGGGAATCTCTGAAGCTTTCTTT	CSVDAGTGISEAFF
NA	TRBV20-1	TRBJ1-1	few	TGCAGTGCTAGTGCCGGGCCAAGGTACGAAGCTTTCTTT	CSASAGPRYEAFF
TRBD2	TRBV11-2	TRBJ2-1	NA	TGTGCCAGCAGCTTACTAGCGGGGACAGTTTCCCATGAGCAGTTCTTC	CASSLLAGTVSHEQFF
TRBD2	TRBV20-1	TRBJ2-5	NA	TGCAGTGCTAGAATAAGGACTAGCGTAGAGACCCAGTACTTC	CSARIRTSVETQYF
NA	TRBV7-2	TRBJ2-7	NA	TGTGCCAGCAGCTTAGGCCCGGACTTGGTATACGAGCAGTACTTC	CASSLGPDLVYEQYF
NA	TRBV2	TRBJ2-1	many	TGTGCCAGCAAATTGACAGATTACAATGAGCAGTTCTTC	CASKLTDYNEQFF
NA	TRBV12-3/TRBV12-4	TRBJ1-3	NA	TGTGCCAGCAGTAACTCCGCAGGGCCAGGAAACACCATATATTTT	CASSNSAGPGNTIYF
NA	TRBV7-2	TRBJ1-1	few	TGTGCTGGGAGGAGGAAAGCTTTCTTT	CAGRRKAFF
NA	TRBV20-1	TRBJ1-1	NA	TGCAGTGCTAGAAAAACGGGGGGTTTCGACACTGAAGCTTTCTTT	CSARKTGGFDTEAFF
NA	TRBV7-2	TRBJ2-1	many	TGTGCCAGCAGCTTAGTTTGGACGGAGCAGTTCTTC	CASSLVWTEQFF
TRBD1	TRBV29-1	TRBJ1-1	NA	TGCAGCGTTGTACAGGGGTCTTTCACTGAAGCTTTCTTT	CSVVQGSFTEAFF
NA	TRBV3-1	TRBJ1-1	many	TGTGCCACTCGGGGCGGAACTGAAGCTTTCTTT	CATRGGTEAFF
NA	TRBV10-1	TRBJ1-1	NA	TGCGCCAGCAGTGACCACACCTTGAACACTGAAGCTTTCTTT	CASSDHTLNTEAFF
TRBD1	TRBV27	TRBJ2-7	NA	TGTGCCAGCAGTCTTCGACAGGGGCCCTACGAGCAGTACTTC	CASSLRQGPYEQYF
TRBD2	TRBV2	TRBJ2-7	few	TGTGCCAGCAGTGAAGCGCTTGGGTCGGGGGGCGAGCAGTACTTC	CASSEALGSGGEQYF
TRBD1	TRBV6-1	TRBJ2-5	NA	TGTGCCAGCAGTCCAGGACAGGGGGTGAGGGAGACCCAGTACTTC	CASSPGQGVRETQYF
TRBD1	TRBV7-8	TRBJ1-2	few	TGTGCCAAGCATCAGGGGGCCGGATACTATGGCTACACCTTC	CAKHQGAGYYGYTF
TRBD2	TRBV25-1	TRBJ2-7	many	TGTGCCAGCAGTGCGGGGGGCTCCTACGAGCAGTACTTC	CASSAGGSYEQYF
NA	TRBV29-1	TRBJ2-1	NA	TGCAGCGCCGGGGCGCATGAGCAGTTCTTC	CSAGAHEQFF
TRBD2	TRBV29-1	TRBJ2-3	NA	TGCAGCGCAACTAGCGGGGGGGCGGCAGATACGCAGTATTTT	CSATSGGAADTQYF
NA	TRBV7-9	TRBJ2-3	NA	TGTGCCAGCAGCCGAAACACGGGGGTAAGGACAGATACGCAGTATTTT	CASSRNTGVRTDTQYF
NA	TRBV29-1	TRBJ1-1	NA	TGCAGCGAAGGACAGACGAACACTGAAGCTTTCTTT	CSEGQTNTEAFF
NA	TRBV4-2	TRBJ1-3	NA	TGTGCCAGCAGCCACGGAACAGCCGTCTCTGGAAACACCATATATTTT	CASSHGTAVSGNTIYF
NA	TRBV20-1	TRBJ1-1	NA	TGCAGTGCTATAGTGGACAGCTACACTGAAGCTTTCTTT	CSAIVDSYTEAFF
NA	TRBV7-2	TRBJ1-4	NA	TGTGCCAGCAGCTTATTGCGGCCGAGGACTAATGAAAAACTGTTTTTT	CASSLLRPRTNEKLFF
NA	TRBV12-3/TRBV12-4	TRBJ2-5	few	TGTGCCAGCAGTTTAAAGGGTGGCAGGGAGACCCAGTACTTC	CASSLKGGRETQYF
TRBD1	TRBV28	TRBJ1-2	NA	TGTGCCAGCAGTCAGACAGGGAGAAAAGGCTACACCTTC	CASSQTGRKGYTF
NA	TRBV7-2	TRBJ1-1	NA	TGTGCCAGCAGCTTAGCGCGGGGTTCGAACACTGAAGCTTTCTTT	CASSLARGSNTEAFF
NA	TRBV7-9	TRBJ1-4	many	TGTGCCAGCAGCTCCTGGGCCGATAATGAAAAACTGTTTTTT	CASSSWADNEKLFF
TRBD2	TRBV7-9	TRBJ2-5	few	TGTGCCAGCAGCTTAGCCGGGACTAGCAGAAAAGAGACCCAGTACTTC	CASSLAGTSRKETQYF
NA	TRBV18	TRBJ1-1	few	TGTGCCAGCTCACCTTCGACGGTGAACACTGAAGCTTTCTTT	CASSPSTVNTEAFF
TRBD2	TRBV11-2	TRBJ2-6	few	TGTGCCAGCAGCAGAGGGGGACTAGCGCCTCTATCCGGGGCCAACGTCCTGACTTTC	CASSRGGLAPLSGANVLTF
TRBD1	TRBV5-6	TRBJ2-3	NA	TGTGCCAGCAGCTTGGGGACAGGGTTGAGAACGCAGTATTTT	CASSLGTGLRTQYF
NA	TRBV21-1	TRBJ1-3	few	TGTGCCAGCAGCAAAACCCAGGAGGCTGCGCAGCTCCATCTCTCTGGAAACACCATATATTTT	CASSKTQEAAQLHLSGNTIYF
NA	TRBV18	TRBJ2-1	many	TGTGCCAGCTCACCATTGACGTCGGCAGGCTTAAAGAATGAGCAGTTCTTC	CASSPLTSAGLKNEQFF
NA	TRBV19	TRBJ2-7	many	TGTGCCAGTAGTATCTCCAGGGGAGCCGAGCAGTACTTC	CASSISRGAEQYF
TRBD1	TRBV20-1	TRBJ1-1	NA	TGCAGTGCTACGGGACAGATACTAAACACTGAAGCTTTCTTT	CSATGQILNTEAFF
NA	TRBV6-1	TRBJ1-5	many	TGTGCCAGCAGTGGACAGGACAATCAGCCCCAGCATTTT	CASSGQDNQPQHF
NA	TRBV12-3/TRBV12-4	TRBJ2-4	few	TGTGCCAGCAGCCCGACCGGTCTTTCCAAAAACATTCAGTACTTC	CASSPTGLSKNIQYF
TRBD1	TRBV9	TRBJ2-7	NA	TGTGCCAGCAGCGTAGGCGAAGGACAGGGGACCTACGAGCAGTACTTC	CASSVGEGQGTYEQYF
TRBD2	TRBV6-5	TRBJ2-7	NA	TGTGCCAGCAGTTACTCGAGACCTAGCGGGGGCCTCTCCTACGAGCAGTACTTC	CASSYSRPSGGLSYEQYF
TRBD2	TRBV2	TRBJ2-5	NA	TGTGCCAGCAGTGAAAGAAGGACTAGCGGGTATAGAGGAGAGACCCAGTACTTC	CASSERRTSGYRGETQYF
NA	TRBV19	TRBJ2-6	few	TGTGCCAGTAGTATAAGTAGCTCTGGGGCCAACGTCCTGACTTTC	CASSISSSGANVLTF
NA	TRBV5-1	TRBJ1-6	few	TGCGCCAGCAGCTTGGAACAGGGTGGATCACCCCTCCACTTT	CASSLEQGGSPLHF
NA	TRBV30	TRBJ1-3	many	TGTGCCTGCCCCCAGGACGCAGGAATAGGAAACACCATATATTTT	CACPQDAGIGNTIYF
TRBD1	TRBV10-3	TRBJ2-3	NA	TGTGCCATCAGGGGGGACAGTGCTTCAGATACGCAGTATTTT	CAIRGDSASDTQYF
NA	TRBV20-1	TRBJ1-6	NA	TGCAGTGCTAGCAACACCGGACAGAGCTCCTATAATTCACCCCTCCACTTT	CSASNTGQSSYNSPLHF
TRBD1	TRBV5-1	TRBJ1-1	NA	TGCGCCAGCAGCTCGCAGGGGGGGAGCACTGAAGCTTTCTTT	CASSSQGGSTEAFF
NA	TRBV12-3/TRBV12-4	TRBJ2-6	NA	TGTGCCAGCAGTCTCTACGGGACATCTAGCTCTGGGGCCAACGTCCTGACTTTC	CASSLYGTSSSGANVLTF
NA	TRBV18	TRBJ1-1	few	TGTGCCAGCTCACCATCGACCAACATGAACACTGAAGCTTTCTTT	CASSPSTNMNTEAFF
NA	TRBV5-4	TRBJ2-5	NA	TGTGCCAGCAGCTTGGGGTCAGGCCAAGAGACCCAGTACTTC	CASSLGSGQETQYF
NA	TRBV6-4	TRBJ2-3	NA	TGTGCCAGCAGTGACTCGGGGGGGGCCACAGATACGCAGTATTTT	CASSDSGGATDTQYF
NA	TRBV7-2	TRBJ1-2	NA	TGTGCCAGCAGCTTAGGTGGTACAGGAAGGAACTATGGCTACACCTTC	CASSLGGTGRNYGYTF
NA	TRBV15	TRBJ2-5	NA	TGTGCCACCAGACTTCAGGGGCAAGAGACCCAGTACTTC	CATRLQGQETQYF
NA	TRBV20-1	TRBJ1-1	few	TGCAGTGCTGTTCAGGGAAGCACTGAAGCTTTCTTT	CSAVQGSTEAFF
NA	TRBV6-5	TRBJ1-6	NA	TGTGCCAGCAGCTTGGGGGGTTCCTATAATTCACCCCTCCACTTT	CASSLGGSYNSPLHF
NA	TRBV5-1	TRBJ2-1	NA	TGCGCCAGCAGCCAAAGGACAGCTAGCAATGAGCAGTTCTTC	CASSQRTASNEQFF